A selection of T cell receptor beta chains follows, all from one sample in a study of cytomegalovirus exposure and HLA in healthy donors. Using immunoSEQ multiplex PCR, the repertoire was profiled, and TCRdb retains in-frame clones only, with some absent. Of roughly 120,000 clones in the sample, over 60% were seen once. Sequencing was carried out using PBMCs. The receptors shown here come from an older woman in good health and CMV-seropositive. CDR3s include the opening cysteine and the closing phenylalanine or tryptophan. Each record gives: D gene, V gene, J gene, clone size, CDR3 DNA, CDR3 protein. D genes are given only for firm matches. Size is omitted from some rows. Given values are once, few, many or a class for expanded clones.

-	TRBV10-3	TRBJ1-1	-	TGTGCCATCAGTGAGCCTCACCAGGATTGGGCTTTCTTT	CAISEPHQDWAFF
-	TRBV28	TRBJ1-4	-	TGTGCCAGCAGTTTAGGAGGGACGACTAATGAAAAACTGTTTTTT	CASSLGGTTNEKLFF
TRBD1	TRBV7-9	TRBJ2-7	once	TGTTCCAGCAGCTTCCCCGGGACAGGGGGCTACGAGCAGTACTTC	CSSSFPGTGGYEQYF
TRBD1	TRBV5-1	TRBJ1-1	few	TGCGCCAGCAGCTCTCCGGACAGGGGAGGGGACACTGAAGCTTTCTTT	CASSSPDRGGDTEAFF
-	TRBV5-8	TRBJ2-4	few	TGTGCCAGCAGCCACGACCCAGAGGTGAACATTCAGTACTTC	CASSHDPEVNIQYF
-	TRBV7-5	TRBJ1-1	-	TGTGCCAGAAGCTTTTCCCCAGGCAGGGTATTTAACACTGAAGCTTTCTTT	CARSFSPGRVFNTEAFF
-	TRBV13	TRBJ1-3	-	TGTGCCAGCAGCTTAGGCGTCAGGCCTGGAAACACCATATATTTT	CASSLGVRPGNTIYF
-	TRBV5-4	TRBJ2-5	-	TGTGCCAGCAGTAAGAGTACAGGACCTCAAGAGACCCAGTACTTC	CASSKSTGPQETQYF
-	TRBV4-3	TRBJ1-2	once	TGCGCCAGCAGCCAAGAGACAGAGTCCTATGGCTACACCTTC	CASSQETESYGYTF
-	TRBV7-2	TRBJ1-2	-	TGTGCCAGCAGCTTAGAGCCGGGCAGGGGCATGGGCTACACCTTC	CASSLEPGRGMGYTF
TRBD1	TRBV5-1	TRBJ2-4	-	TGCGCCAGCAGCTCGAACAGGGGGTCTATTTTAAACATTCAGTACTTC	CASSSNRGSILNIQYF
-	TRBV7-2	TRBJ1-2	-	TGTGCCAGCAGCGCCCCCCAGGGTTATGGCTACACCTTC	CASSAPQGYGYTF
TRBD2	TRBV18	TRBJ2-2	-	TGTGCCAGCTCACCGGAAACTAGCGGGGTGACCGGGGAGCTGTTTTTT	CASSPETSGVTGELFF
-	TRBV11-2	TRBJ2-1	-	TGTGCCAGCAGCTTAGCGGGGGGCCGCGATGAGCAGTTCTTC	CASSLAGGRDEQFF
TRBD1	TRBV2	TRBJ2-7	-	TGTGCCAGCAGAGCGCACAGGGGAGAGTACGAGCAGTACTTC	CASRAHRGEYEQYF
-	TRBV7-9	TRBJ2-7	-	TGTGCCAGCAGCTTAGAACAGGGTCGCGAGCAGTACTTC	CASSLEQGREQYF
-	TRBV4-1	TRBJ2-5	-	TGCGCCAGCAGCCAAGTCGGTCCGGGGTGGGAGACCCAGTACTTC	CASSQVGPGWETQYF
TRBD1	TRBV14	TRBJ1-4	-	TGTGCCAGCTTATACGTCAGGGGGCGAACTAATGAAAAACTGTTTTTT	CASLYVRGRTNEKLFF
TRBD1	TRBV6-1	TRBJ2-5	-	TGTGCCAGCAGTGCTAACAGGGGTGAGACCCAGTACTTC	CASSANRGETQYF
TRBD2	TRBV7-9	TRBJ2-3	-	TGTGCCAGCAGAGGTAGCGGGGTTGGAGATACGCAGTATTTT	CASRGSGVGDTQYF
-	TRBV29-1	TRBJ2-7	few	TGCAGCGTTGATGGCCAGACTAGCTACGAGCAGTACTTC	CSVDGQTSYEQYF
-	TRBV27	TRBJ2-5	few	TGTGCCAGCAGTCCACGGGTCCTGACAAGGGGATTGCTCCAAGAGACCCAGTACTTC	CASSPRVLTRGLLQETQYF
-	TRBV23-1	TRBJ2-2	few	TGCGCCAGCTCCCGGGTTCGTGCGAACACCGGGGAGCTGTTTTTT	CASSRVRANTGELFF
-	TRBV5-6	TRBJ2-5	-	TGTGCCAGCAGCCTGAGAGGGGGCGCGGGGGAGACCCAGTACTTC	CASSLRGGAGETQYF
TRBD1	TRBV30	TRBJ1-1	-	TGTGCCTGGGGAGGACAGGGGTCTCAGAACACTGAAGCTTTCTTT	CAWGGQGSQNTEAFF
-	TRBV4-1	TRBJ2-3	-	TGCGCCAGCAGCCAAGCGTCGGTTAGCACAGATACGCAGTATTTT	CASSQASVSTDTQYF
-	TRBV6-1	TRBJ2-7	once	TGTGCCAGCAGTGTCACCGGGACACAATCCTACGAGCAGTACTTC	CASSVTGTQSYEQYF
-	TRBV5-1	TRBJ1-3	-	TGCGCCAGCATTTTAGGAGCGGGTTACAACACCATATATTTT	CASILGAGYNTIYF
-	TRBV6-1	TRBJ1-6	-	TGTGCCAGCAGTGAACGCGCGGGGGGAACCCTTAATTTATCACCCCTCCACTTT	CASSERAGGTLNLSPLHF
-	TRBV6-5	TRBJ1-5	-	TGTGCCAGCAGTTACACCCCCGGAAGAGGTCAGCCCCAGCATTTT	CASSYTPGRGQPQHF
-	TRBV6-5	TRBJ1-1	-	TGTGCCAGCAGCTCCCCCTGGGCAGTTGAAGCTTTCTTT	CASSSPWAVEAFF
-	TRBV7-2	TRBJ2-1	-	TGTGCCAGCAGCTTACGATTGCGGGGATGGACTCCCGGAGGTGGGCAGTTCTTC	CASSLRLRGWTPGGGQFF
-	TRBV7-8	TRBJ1-5	-	TGTGCCAGCAGCGCCCCGGGACACCTCAATCAGCCCCAGCATTTT	CASSAPGHLNQPQHF
TRBD1	TRBV11-1	TRBJ1-2	few	TGTGCCAGCAGCTTTTCCGGACAGGGGTATGGCTACACCTTC	CASSFSGQGYGYTF
TRBD2	TRBV7-9	TRBJ2-1	-	TGTGCCAGCAGCTTAACGGGGGGGGCCATCGATGAGCAGTTCTTC	CASSLTGGAIDEQFF
TRBD2	TRBV5-1	TRBJ2-1	-	TGCGCCAGCAGCTTGGTGTCTAGCGGGGGCTACAATGAGCAGTTCTTC	CASSLVSSGGYNEQFF
-	TRBV4-3	TRBJ1-3	few	TGCGCCAGCAGCCACGAGGGAAACACCATATATTTT	CASSHEGNTIYF
-	TRBV14	TRBJ1-2	-	TGTGCCAGCAGTCAGGAATCTAACTATGGCTACACCTTC	CASSQESNYGYTF
-	TRBV2	TRBJ1-2	-	TGTGCCATAACCCAGTCGCCCGTCTATGGCTACACCTTC	CAITQSPVYGYTF
-	TRBV19	TRBJ1-5	-	TGTGCCAGTAGTACTCTCCCCTTCGGGGTTAGCAATCAGCCCCAGCATTTT	CASSTLPFGVSNQPQHF
-	TRBV5-1	TRBJ2-1	-	TGCGCCAGCAGCTTGGAAGGTGGGCCCTACAATGAGCAGTTCTTC	CASSLEGGPYNEQFF
-	TRBV15	TRBJ2-3	few	TGTGCCACCAGCAGACAGGAGGATAGCACAGATACGCAGTATTTT	CATSRQEDSTDTQYF
-	TRBV5-1	TRBJ2-7	-	TGCGCCAGCAGCTCGGACAATTCCTACGAGCAGTACTTC	CASSSDNSYEQYF
-	TRBV18	TRBJ1-2	-	TGTGCCAGCTCACCACCGTCAGGGGTCTATGGCTACACCTTC	CASSPPSGVYGYTF
TRBD1	TRBV11-3	TRBJ1-6	-	TGTGCCAGCAGCTTGGATGGACAGGGCCATAATTCACCCCTCCACTTT	CASSLDGQGHNSPLHF
-	TRBV6-1	TRBJ2-1	-	TGTGCCAGCAGTGAGCGGGGCCGATACAATGAGCAGTTCTTC	CASSERGRYNEQFF